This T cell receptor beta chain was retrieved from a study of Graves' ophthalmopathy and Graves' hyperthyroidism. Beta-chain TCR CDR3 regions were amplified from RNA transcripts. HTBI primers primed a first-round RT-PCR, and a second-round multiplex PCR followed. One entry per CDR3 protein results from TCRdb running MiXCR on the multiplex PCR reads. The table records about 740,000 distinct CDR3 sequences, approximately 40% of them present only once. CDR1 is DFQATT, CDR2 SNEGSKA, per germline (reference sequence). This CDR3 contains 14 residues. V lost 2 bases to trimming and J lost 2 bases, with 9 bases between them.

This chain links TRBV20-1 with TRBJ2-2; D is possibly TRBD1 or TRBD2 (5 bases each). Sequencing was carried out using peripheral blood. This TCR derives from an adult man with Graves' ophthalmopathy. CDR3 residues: CSARSRGNTGELFF. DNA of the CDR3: TGCAGTGCTAGATCCCGGGGCAACACCGGGGAGCTGTTTTTT.